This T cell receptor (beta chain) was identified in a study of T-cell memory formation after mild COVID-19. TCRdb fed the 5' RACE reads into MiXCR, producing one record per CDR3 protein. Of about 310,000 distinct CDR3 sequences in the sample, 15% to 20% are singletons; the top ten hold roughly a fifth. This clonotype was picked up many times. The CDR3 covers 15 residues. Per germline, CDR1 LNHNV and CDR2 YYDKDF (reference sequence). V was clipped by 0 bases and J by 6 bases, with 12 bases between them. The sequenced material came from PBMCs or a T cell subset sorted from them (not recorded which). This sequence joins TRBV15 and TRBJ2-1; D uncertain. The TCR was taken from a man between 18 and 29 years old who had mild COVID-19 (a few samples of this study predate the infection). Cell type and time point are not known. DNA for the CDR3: TGTGCCACCAGCAGAGACCCACTCGGCGGCAATGAGCAGTTCTTC. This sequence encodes CATSRDPLGGNEQFF.